This T cell receptor (beta chain) was identified in a study of STAT5B mutations in CD4+ large granular lymphocyte leukemia. This CDR3 contains 14 residues. The ends were cut back, 3 bases at V and 7 bases at J, with 15 bases in the middle. Germline V gene data show CDR1 as SGHVS and CDR2 as FQNEAQ. Per the original data handling: The detection floor for productive clonotype frequency was 2.59 x 10-5. Profiling relied on immunoSEQ multiplex PCR, and the TCRdb table lists in-frame clones only, not all of them. V and J calls and clone size follow that table, whereas D and trimming were derived from the DNA. This repertoire shows around 35,000 clones, approximately 67% found once; its top ten account for around 1.7%.

The chain is built from TRBV7-8 and TRBJ1-2; the D gene is possibly TRBD1 (5 bases). Sample: CD4+ T cells from blood buffy coats. The source of this sequence is a human donor in good health. The CDR3 DNA is TGTGCCAGCAGCTTCGCAGGGCCGGGTGGTGGCTACACCTTC. It yields the protein CASSFAGPGGGYTF.